These 25 T cell receptor beta chains share one sample of origin, sequenced in a study of T cells in Graves' hyperthyroidism and ophthalmopathy. Amplification of TCR beta CDR3 regions was performed using RNA transcripts as template. RT-PCR in the first round (using the HTBI primer set) targeted the TCR CDR3. In TCRdb, the multiplex PCR reads were re-called with MiXCR into one record per CDR3 protein. The top ten hold roughly 60% of the sample, which has hundreds of thousands of distinct CDR3 sequences, 20% to 25% seen once. Sequencing was carried out using blood. All receptors derive from a man aged 25-45 years with Graves' ophthalmopathy.

V usage is TRBV2 and J usage is TRBJ2-1; perhaps TRBD1 as D (6 bases). Trimming cost V 8 bases and J 7 bases, with 21 bases left between them. This CDR3 has 15 amino acids. The germline V gene encodes CDR1 SNHLY and CDR2 FYNNEI. This CDR3 reads CASPQDRSPWNEQFF. The CDR3 DNA follows: TGTGCCAGCCCCCAAGACAGGTCGCCCTGGAATGAGCAGTTCTTC.

This clonotype was observed a handful of times. The V and J genes are TRBV9 and TRBJ1-1; D remains unclear. CDR1 and CDR2 from the germline V gene are SGDLS and YYNGEE. CDR3 size: 13 residues. Trimming took off 4 bases at V and 3 bases at J, with 10 bases between the two ends. The CDR3 region has the DNA TGTGCCAGCAGCCCGACACCCGACACTGAAGCTTTCTTT. As protein: CASSPTPDTEAFF.

V gene TRBV28 combines with J gene TRBJ2-1; D is unresolved. The germline V gene encodes CDR1 MDHEN and CDR2 SYDVKM. V was shortened by 10 bases and J by 0 bases, with 13 bases between the two germline ends. The CDR3 is 14 residues long. CDR3 residues: CATMVAVSYNEQFF. DNA of the CDR3: TGTGCCACCATGGTTGCGGTCTCCTACAATGAGCAGTTCTTC.

Ten or more counts support this clonotype. The chain carries TRBV30 and TRBJ2-7; no clear D gene. Trimming stripped 2 bases from V and 2 bases from J, with 4 bases between. The CDR3 is made up of 11 amino acids. CDR1 GTSNPN and CDR2 SVGIG come from the germline V gene (reference sequence). The CDR3 DNA is TGTGCCTGGAGTCAGGCCTACGAGCAGTACTTC. Translating gives CAWSQAYEQYF.

This clonotype was seen many times. The V call is TRBV6-1, the J call TRBJ2-1; 10 bases match TRBD2. Germline V gives CDR1 MNHNS, CDR2 SASEGT. CDR3 length equals 20 residues. With V trimmed by 5 bases and J by 4 bases, 20 bases remained unmatched. CDR3: CASSTPQGTRGLAAYNEQFF. The CDR3 DNA follows: TGTGCCAGCAGTACCCCACAGGGGACTAGAGGACTAGCGGCATACAATGAGCAGTTCTTC.

Only a few counts were recorded for this clonotype. The genes are TRBV7-8 and TRBJ2-3, with D unclear. There are 13 residues in the CDR3. V shed 1 base and J shed 5 bases, with 7 bases lying between them. Germline V gene sequence: CDR1 SGHVS, CDR2 FQNEAQ. CDR3 sequence: CASSLGSGDTQYF. In DNA form, the CDR3 reads TGTGCCAGCAGCTTAGGTTCAGGAGATACGCAGTATTTT.

This clonotype has a single count. The chain carries TRBV9 and TRBJ1-3; D unclear. Trimming removed 4 bases from V and 1 base from J, with 12 bases in between. This CDR3 is built from 15 residues. Germline V gene lookup returns CDR1 SGDLS and CDR2 YYNGEE. The CDR3 sequence: CASSLVAESGNTIYF. CDR3 bases: TGTGCCAGCAGCCTCGTCGCGGAGTCTGGAAACACCATATATTTT.

This sequence joins TRBV29-1 and TRBJ2-1; 8 bases align to TRBD1. V shed 8 bases, J shed 6 bases, and the junction held 9 bases outside the gene matches. The CDR3 covers 13 residues. Germline lookup yields CDR1 SQVTM and CDR2 ANQGSEA. The chain's CDR3 is CSPGQGIINEQFF. DNA for the CDR3: TGCAGCCCTGGACAGGGAATCATCAATGAGCAGTTCTTC.

This clonotype was recorded many times. The rearrangement joins TRBV28 to TRBJ1-5; D is unresolved. The CDR3 is made up of 14 amino acids. The germline V and J ends were trimmed by 2 bases and 4 bases, with 9 bases remaining between them. Germline V lookup: CDR1 MDHEN, CDR2 SYDVKM. The CDR3 sequence: CASSLDGRNQPQHF. The CDR3 DNA reads as TGTGCCAGCAGTTTAGACGGCAGAAATCAGCCCCAGCATTTT.

This clonotype was detected only a few times. The chain is built from TRBV10-2 and TRBJ2-3; TRBD2 aligns across 7 bases. The CDR3 is 13 residues long. Germline V lookup: CDR1 WSHSY, CDR2 SAAADI. With 6 bases clipped from V and 0 bases from J, the junction kept 0 bases outside the gene matches. DNA for the CDR3: TGCGCCAGCAGGACTAGCAGCACAGATACGCAGTATTTT. This codes for CASRTSSTDTQYF.

The sample holds a few counts of this clonotype. The V and J genes are TRBV7-9 and TRBJ2-7, with D perhaps assigned TRBD1 or TRBD2 (5 bases each). The V end was cut by 3 bases, the J end by 7 bases, with 13 bases between. Germline lookup yields CDR1 SEHNR and CDR2 FQNEAQ (reference sequence). This CDR3 has 13 residues. CDR3 bases: TGTGCCAGCAGCTTTTTGCCCGAGGGGGAGCAGTACTTC. Translated, it gives CASSFLPEGEQYF.

A few counts support this clonotype. The chain uses TRBV20-1 and TRBJ2-2; 12 positions agree with TRBD2. The CDR3 length is 16 residues. J lost 6 bases, V lost 3 bases, and 8 bases had no gene match. Germline V lookup: CDR1 DFQATT, CDR2 SNEGSKA (reference sequence). The CDR3 DNA reads as TGCAGTGCTAGGGGGGCTAGCGGGAGGGCCTCCGGGGAGCTGTTTTTT. Translated, it gives CSARGASGRASGELFF.

The chain uses TRBV29-1 and TRBJ2-7, with 7 bases that match TRBD1. Germline-derived CDR1 and CDR2 are SQVTM and ANQGSEA. The ends lost 5 bases at V and 2 bases at J; junction bases unmatched: 9. This CDR3 contains 14 residues. The CDR3 spells CSVSGQVGAYEQYF. The CDR3 nucleotides are TGCAGCGTTTCCGGACAGGTCGGGGCCTACGAGCAGTACTTC.

This clonotype was counted between two and nine times. The chain recombines TRBV28 with TRBJ1-6, with 9 bases aligning to TRBD1. V trimming: 6 bases; J trimming: 10 bases; junction bases outside the gene matches: 7. The germline CDR1 and CDR2 sequences are MDHEN and SYDVKM. The CDR3 is made up of 14 amino acids. CDR3 sequence reads: CASSQGTGYSPLHF. The CDR3 bases are TGTGCCAGCAGCCAGGGGACAGGGTACTCACCCCTCCACTTT.

This clonotype was counted many times. The gene calls are TRBV3-1 and TRBJ2-5; D is uncertain. The CDR3 has 15 residues. Trimming took 1 base from V and 2 from J, leaving 11 bases between them. From germline, CDR1 is LGHDT and CDR2 YNNKEL (reference sequence). The CDR3 DNA sequence: TGTGCCAGCAGCCAAGGCCGAGCTAGTCAAGAGACCCAGTACTTC. Translated, it gives CASSQGRASQETQYF.

This clonotype has more than one count but fewer than ten. The chain is built from TRBV7-2 and TRBJ2-3, with 7 bases that match TRBD2. Germline V gene lookup returns CDR1 SGHTA and CDR2 FQGNSA. The V gene end was trimmed by 2 bases and the J gene end by 2 bases; junction bases not matched to a gene: 10. The CDR3 has 17 amino acids. The CDR3 protein is CASSLLYLADPTDTQYF. CDR3 nucleotides: TGTGCCAGCAGCTTATTGTACCTAGCGGACCCCACAGATACGCAGTATTTT.

As DNA, the CDR3 is TGTGCCAGCAGTGGCGGGGCGGATAGGAAAGCTTTCTTT. As protein: CASSGGADRKAFF. V is TRBV12-3 or TRBV12-4 and J is TRBJ1-1; D possibly corresponds to TRBD1 (5 bases). Trimming took off 5 bases at V and 9 bases at J, with 16 bases between the two ends. The length of the CDR3 is 13 residues.

In its sample, this clonotype was seen many times. The V gene is TRBV18, the J gene TRBJ2-3, with D possibly being TRBD1 or TRBD2 (6 bases each). This CDR3 has 15 residues. V lost 3 bases, J lost 6 bases, and 16 bases lay in between. The germline gives CDR1 KGHSH, CDR2 LQKENI. CDR3 protein: CASSPTRGGFDTQYF. The DNA of the CDR3 is TGTGCCAGCTCACCGACCAGGGGAGGCTTTGATACGCAGTATTTT.

There are many counts of this clonotype. The rearrangement joins TRBV20-1 to TRBJ2-7; TRBD2 is a possible D gene (6 bases). V was shortened by 0 bases and J by 2 bases, with 8 bases between the two germline ends. The CDR3 loop spans 13 amino acids. The germline V gene has CDR1 DFQATT and CDR2 SNEGSKA (reference sequence). CDR3 protein: CSARDSGAYEQYF. CDR3 coding DNA: TGCAGTGCTAGAGATAGCGGAGCCTACGAGCAGTACTTC.

This clonotype was found a few times. CDR3 coding DNA: TGTGCCACACAACGGGATAGCAATCAGCCCCAGCATTTT. It translates to CATQRDSNQPQHF. The chain carries TRBV19 and TRBJ1-5; the D is unclear. CDR1 and CDR2 from the germline V gene are LNHDA and SQIVND (reference sequence). This CDR3 contains 13 residues. Trimming removed 10 bases at V and 0 bases at J, with 10 bases between.

This clonotype has at least ten counts. CDR3 region: CASSLGETGELFF. The CDR3 DNA sequence: TGTGCCAGCAGCCTGGGCGAAACCGGGGAGCTGTTTTTT. This sequence joins TRBV11-3 and TRBJ2-2, with unresolved D. This CDR3 contains 13 residues. Germline V gene lookup returns CDR1 SGHNT and CDR2 YENEEA. V was trimmed by 5 bases and J by 5 bases, leaving 9 bases between them.

This clonotype was observed many times. The chain carries TRBV28 and TRBJ1-1; 12 bases map to TRBD1. The CDR3 totals 20 residues. Germline loops: CDR1 MDHEN, CDR2 SYDVKM. With V trimmed by 5 bases and J by 2 bases, 18 bases remained unmatched. In DNA, the CDR3 is TGTGCCAGCAGTCCCCCCCGGGACAGGGGGCGTTGGGCCTATAACACTGAAGCTTTCTTT. As protein: CASSPPRDRGRWAYNTEAFF.

This clonotype has at least ten counts. This rearrangement joins TRBV6-1 to TRBJ1-1; possibly TRBD1 for D (6 bases). The CDR3 length is 12 residues. V gave up 10 bases and J gave up 1 base, with 10 bases separating them. CDR1 MNHNS and CDR2 SASEGT come from the germline V gene. The CDR3 nucleotides are TGTGCCATCGGGACACCGAACACTGAAGCTTTCTTT. This encodes CAIGTPNTEAFF.

The table lists this clonotype with a few counts. This chain uses TRBV5-1 with TRBJ2-1; 11 bases match TRBD1. Losses at the gene ends were 2 bases for V and 3 bases for J; bases not matched to a gene: 4. The CDR3 covers 16 residues. Germline V gives CDR1 SGHRS, CDR2 YFSETQ. The CDR3 region has the DNA TGCGCCAGCAGCTTACCCGGGACAGGGGGCTACAATGAGCAGTTCTTC. Amino acid sequence: CASSLPGTGGYNEQFF.

The V gene is TRBV27, the J gene TRBJ1-1; D is undetermined. Germline V gene sequence: CDR1 MNHEY, CDR2 SMNVEV (reference sequence). The CDR3 totals 13 residues. V was cut by 3 bases and J by 4 bases, with 9 bases left in between. This chain's CDR3 is CASSFGMSTEAFF. The CDR3 DNA is TGTGCCAGCAGTTTTGGGATGAGCACTGAAGCTTTCTTT.